This T cell receptor beta chain emerged from a study of shared clonotypes between healthy human individuals. The overall study: Donors, aged 18 to 49, were a couple of women and three men.

Only in-frame clones appear in the TCRdb table, and some are missing; sequencing was by immunoSEQ multiplex PCR. This table holds around 1.9 million clones, 85% to 95% found once. Selected positively for CCR7 and CD45RO-negative, naive CD8 cells excluded terminally differentiated effector memory CD45RA+ cells. After removal of 4 bases from V and 6 bases from J, the junction contained 8 bases not matched to a gene. The CDR3 contains 15 residues. CDR1 and CDR2 (germline): SGHRS, YFSETQ. About this clone: Its antigen is not known.

General study results and limits: Naive subsets generally exceeded memory subsets in estimated richness. The four-donor shared clonotypes exceeded non-shared clonotypes in generation probability, with non-shared ones scoring lower.

The origin of this receptor is a man between 18 and 29 years old in good health. Some clones in this sample may be carry-over from other donors' samples. V gene TRBV5-1 combines with J gene TRBJ2-1, with 9 bases identical to TRBD1. The sequenced material came from naive CD8+ T cells from PBMCs. In DNA, the CDR3 is TGCGCCAGCAGCCGTGGACAGGGGAATATCAATGAGCAGTTCTTC. Translated, it gives CASSRGQGNINEQFF.